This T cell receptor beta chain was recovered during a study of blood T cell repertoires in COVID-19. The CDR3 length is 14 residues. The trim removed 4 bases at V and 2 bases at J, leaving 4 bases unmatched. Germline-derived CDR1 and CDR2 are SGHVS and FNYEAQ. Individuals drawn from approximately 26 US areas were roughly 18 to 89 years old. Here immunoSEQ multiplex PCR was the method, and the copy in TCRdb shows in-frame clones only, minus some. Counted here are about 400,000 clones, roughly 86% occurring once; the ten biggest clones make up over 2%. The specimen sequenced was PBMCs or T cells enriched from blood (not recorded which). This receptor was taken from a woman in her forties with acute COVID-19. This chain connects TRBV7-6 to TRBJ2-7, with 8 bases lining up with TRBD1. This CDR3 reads CASSSGQEPYEQYF. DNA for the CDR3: TGTGCCAGCAGCTCGGGACAGGAGCCCTACGAGCAGTACTTC.